This T cell receptor beta chain was retrieved from a study of T cell responses to AZD1222 COVID-19 vaccine. Trimming pared 6 bases from V and 0 bases from J, leaving 23 bases between. The CDR3 length is 18 residues. The assay was immunoSEQ multiplex PCR, and TCRdb's table has in-frame clones only and misses some. The table includes over 100,000 clones, 80% to 90% detected once. The sequenced sample was peripheral blood, obtained on day 0 of AZD1222 vaccination. The chain recombines TRBV23-1 with TRBJ1-2, with unresolved D. TRBV23-1 is noted as an ORF with a role that remains uncertain. The TCR sequence derives from an adult in good health. The CDR3 loop reads CASSHTLGGATSNYGYTF. For the CDR3, the DNA is TGCGCCAGCAGCCATACCTTAGGCGGAGCGACCTCTAACTATGGCTACACCTTC.